One sample yielded the 30 T cell receptor beta chains listed below, sequenced in a study of read filtering for tumor transcriptome and immune sequencing. The library was built from roughly 400 ng RNA with molecular barcoded adaptors for alpha/delta and beta/gamma chains. TCRdb passed the reads through MiXCR, listing each CDR3 protein once. The sample yields approximately 2,500 distinct CDR3 sequences, approximately 65% seen once. What was sequenced was a population of CD138-negative cells sorted from bone marrow. The receptors originated from a donor at least 40 years old with multiple myeloma. This table probably holds off-target reads from a library built for another chain.

This chain joins TRBV20-1 and TRBJ2-5; TRBD1 agrees at 7 bases. V lost 6 bases and J lost 3; bases outside the gene matches: 10. CDR1 and CDR2 from the germline V gene are DFQATT and SNEGSKA (reference sequence). This CDR3 region has 14 residues. The CDR3 spells CSANPPGQKETQYF. The CDR3 nucleotides read TGCAGTGCAAACCCACCGGGACAGAAAGAGACCCAGTACTTC.

The chain uses TRBV29-1 and TRBJ2-2; 8 nucleotides match TRBD1. The CDR3 is 13 residues long. Trimming at V came to 7 bases and at J to 7 bases, leaving 8 bases not matched to a gene. Germline values: CDR1 SQVTM, CDR2 ANQGSEA. Here the CDR3 reads CSARDRSHGELFF. The CDR3 DNA follows: TGCAGCGCCCGGGACAGGTCCCACGGGGAGCTGTTTTTT.

This chain joins TRBV29-1 and TRBJ2-1, with D uncertain. V shed 4 bases and J shed 2 bases, with 9 bases lying between them. The CDR3 extends over 13 amino acids. Germline V gene lookup returns CDR1 SQVTM and CDR2 ANQGSEA. CDR3 sequence (DNA): TGCAGCGTTGGGCCGAGGACCTACAATGAGCAGTTCTTC. It codes for CSVGPRTYNEQFF.

The chain joins TRBV29-1 to TRBJ2-3; 9 bases match TRBD1. Germline CDR1 SQVTM, CDR2 ANQGSEA. Trimming removed 6 bases from V and 4 bases from J; junction bases left unmatched: 5. This CDR3 comprises 13 residues. This CDR3 is CSVLGQGPDTQYF. The CDR3 nucleotides read TGCAGCGTCCTGGGACAGGGACCAGATACGCAGTATTTT.

Only a few counts were recorded for this clonotype. CDR3 in amino acids: CSGTPGLADNEQFF. In nucleotides, the CDR3 is TGCAGCGGGACGCCGGGACTAGCGGACAATGAGCAGTTCTTC. The genes are TRBV29-1 and TRBJ2-1; 11 bases fit TRBD2. Germline CDR1 and CDR2: SQVTM and ANQGSEA. The CDR3 is 14 residues long. J lost 5 bases, V lost 7 bases, and 7 bases had no gene match.

Comments on this clonotype: One end of the junction varies from germline; a read error may be responsible. This chain connects TRBV4-2 to TRBJ2-7; 10 nucleotides match TRBD2. This CDR3 has 16 residues. CDR1 LGHNA and CDR2 YNFKEQ come from the germline V gene. In nucleotides, the CDR3 is TGCGCCAGCAGCCGAGACGCTAGCGGGAGTAGCTACGAGCAGTACTTC. It is translated as CASSRDASGSSYEQYF.

About this clonotype: The junction and the germline gene differ at one end; a read error may be behind it. The chain uses TRBV9 and TRBJ2-2, with 11 bases lining up with TRBD2. The germline V gene has CDR1 SGDLS and CDR2 YYNGEE. The CDR3 has 16 residues. The CDR3 DNA reads TGTGCCAGCAGCGTAGGACTAGCGGGACGGATCGGGGAGCCGTTCTTT. Translated: CASSVGLAGRIGEPFF.

The chain employs TRBV29-1 and TRBJ1-1; no clear D. V was shortened by 6 bases and J by 8 bases, with 4 bases between the two germline ends. There are 8 residues in the CDR3. Looked up from germline, CDR1 is SQVTM and CDR2 is ANQGSEA. CDR3 protein: CSVEEAFF. CDR3 nucleotide sequence: TGCAGCGTGGAGGAAGCTTTCTTT.

This sequence joins TRBV7-2 and TRBJ1-1; TRBD1 might be the D (5 bases). This CDR3 contains 14 residues. V lost 6 bases and J 4 bases, leaving 15 bases between the germline ends. CDR1 and CDR2 (germline): SGHTA, FQGNSA. The CDR3 region is CASSPEQGTTEAFF. The DNA for the CDR3 is TGTGCCAGCAGTCCGGAGCAGGGCACCACTGAAGCTTTCTTT.

The chain couples TRBV5-8 to TRBJ2-1; the match to TRBD2 covers 11 bases. V lost 3 bases to trimming and J lost 7 bases; unmatched junction nucleotides: 3. The V gene's germline CDR1 is SGHTS and CDR2 YDEGEE. This CDR3 contains 14 residues. The CDR3 DNA reads TGTGCCAGCAGCTCCCGACTAGCGGGGAATGAGCAGTTCTTC. Protein sequence: CASSSRLAGNEQFF.

The chain uses TRBV7-2 and TRBJ1-1, with D hard to call. V lost 2 bases to trimming and J lost 2 bases, with 6 bases between them. The CDR3 totals 13 residues. Germline V gene lookup returns CDR1 SGHTA and CDR2 FQGNSA. In DNA, the CDR3 is TGTGCCAGCAGCTTACATCGTAACACTGAAGCTTTCTTT. Protein product: CASSLHRNTEAFF.

The J gene is TRBJ1-1, the V gene TRBV2; maybe TRBD1 (5 bases). The CDR3 runs 13 residues. CDR1 and CDR2 from the germline V gene are SNHLY and FYNNEI. Trimming removed 6 bases at V and 10 bases at J, with 18 bases between. The CDR3 protein is CASRSLGATRAFF. The CDR3 nucleotides read TGTGCCAGCAGGAGCCTTGGGGCCACGAGAGCTTTCTTT.

About this clonotype itself: Compared with germline, one end of the junction differs, possibly owing to a read error. The chain uses TRBV9 and TRBJ2-7; D gene uncertain. CDR1 and CDR2 from the germline V gene are SGDLS and YYNGEE. CDR3 length: 12 amino acids. The CDR3 bases are TGTGCCAGCAGCCCCCCTCCCTACGAGCGGTACTTC. This gives the protein CASSPPPYERYF.

Within the sample, this clonotype is large. The chain carries TRBV5-1 and TRBJ2-7; D possibly corresponds to TRBD1 (6 bases). This CDR3 region has 14 residues. Germline V gene lookup returns CDR1 SGHRS and CDR2 YFSETQ. V was trimmed by 0 bases and J by 3 bases, leaving 10 bases between them. The CDR3 loop is CASSLDGQNYEQYF. The CDR3 DNA reads as TGCGCCAGCAGCTTGGACGGACAGAACTACGAGCAGTACTTC. The complete variable domain, with remaining parts taken from reference TRBV5-1 and TRBJ2-7, reads KAGVTQTPRYLIKTRGQQVTLSCSPISGHRSVSWYQQTPGQGLQFLFEYFSETQRNKGNFPGRFSGRQFSNSRSEMNVSTLELGDSALYLCASSLDGQNYEQYFGPGTRLTVT.

The chain employs TRBV6-5 and TRBJ2-3, with 11 bases aligning to TRBD2. CDR3 size: 14 residues. Germline CDR1 and CDR2: MNHEY and SVGAGI. J gave up 5 bases and V 4 bases, and 2 bases lay outside the gene matches. CDR3 bases: TGTGCCAGCAGTTTAGGACTAGCGGGAGATACGCAGTATTTT. It codes for CASSLGLAGDTQYF.

Relative to its sample, this clonotype is medium-sized. The chain employs TRBV20-1 and TRBJ2-1, with 8 bases identical to TRBD2. In germline, CDR1 is DFQATT, CDR2 SNEGSKA (reference sequence). The J segment lost 3 bases and the V segment lost 3 bases, leaving 4 bases of the junction unmatched. The CDR3 runs to 14 residues. DNA for the CDR3: TGCAGTGCTAGGAATCTAGCGGGCTACAATGAGCAGTTCTTC. This translates into CSARNLAGYNEQFF.

This clonotype showed up just once. The chain has TRBV11-2 and TRBJ2-2, with no clear D. The CDR3 is 15 amino acids. V was cut by 7 bases and J by 2 bases, with 14 bases left in between. Looked up from germline, CDR1 is SGHAT and CDR2 is FQNNGV. The DNA of the CDR3 is TGTGCCAGCATGAAAGGTCTTCTCAACACCGGGGAGCTGTTTTTT. This codes for CASMKGLLNTGELFF.

This rearrangement joins TRBV24-1 to TRBJ2-1, with 11 bases lining up with TRBD2. The CDR3 extends over 13 amino acids. CDR1 KGHDR and CDR2 SFDVKD come from the germline V gene. With 10 bases clipped from V and 8 bases from J, the junction kept 6 bases outside the gene matches. The CDR3 protein is CATAGLAEYEQFF. The CDR3 DNA reads TGTGCCACAGCGGGACTAGCGGAATATGAGCAGTTCTTC.

This chain links TRBV28 with TRBJ2-1, with 12 positions matching TRBD2. Germline V CDR1 and CDR2: MDHEN, SYDVKM. This CDR3 contains 15 residues. V trimming: 8 bases; J trimming: 7 bases; junction bases outside the gene matches: 9. The CDR3 region has the DNA TGTGCCAGCCTGGCCCGCACTAGCGGGAGGAATGAGCAGTTCTTC. Protein sequence: CASLARTSGRNEQFF.

Details on this clonotype: The junction does not match germline at one end; this may be a read error. V is TRBV2 and J is TRBJ1-2; weak D call: TRBD1 (5 bases). CDR1 SNHLY and CDR2 FYNNEI come from the germline V gene. The CDR3 sequence is 13 residues long. CDR3 protein: CASSEREGYGYTF. DNA for the CDR3: TGTGCCAGTAGTGAGAGAGAGGGGTATGGCTACACCTTC.

The rearrangement joins TRBV5-1 to TRBJ2-7, with TRBD1 as a possible D gene (5 bases). CDR3 length equals 13 residues. V was pared by 0 bases and J by 3 bases, with 7 bases between. Germline assignment: CDR1 SGHRS and CDR2 YFSETQ. The CDR3 is CASSLATDYEQYF. The CDR3 bases are TGCGCCAGCAGCTTGGCGACAGACTACGAGCAGTACTTC.

CDR3 amino acids: CASSLSVNTEAFF. DNA of the CDR3: TGTGCCAGCAGCTTATCCGTGAACACTGAAGCTTTCTTT. The chain joins TRBV7-2 to TRBJ1-1; no definite D call. The CDR3 sequence is 13 residues long. Trimming took 2 bases from V and 0 from J, leaving 4 bases between them. Germline lookup yields CDR1 SGHTA and CDR2 FQGNSA.

The chain has TRBV7-2 and TRBJ2-1; D possibly matches TRBD1 or TRBD2 (5 bases each). CDR1 is SGHTA and CDR2 is FQGNSA in the germline V gene. The length of the CDR3 is 14 residues. Deletions cut 4 bases from V and 9 bases from J, with 16 bases between. The CDR3 nucleotides read TGTGCCAGCAGCTCCCGTGGGGGTTTGGGTGAGCAGTTCTTC. Translation gives CASSSRGGLGEQFF.

This chain uses TRBV19 with TRBJ2-1, with D possibly matching TRBD2 (6 bases). V lost 7 bases and J lost 10, with 23 bases in between. The CDR3 spans 15 residues. The germline V gene encodes CDR1 LNHDA and CDR2 SQIVND (reference sequence). DNA of the CDR3: TGTGCCAGTACCTTTAGCGGAGTCCCCGATGTCGAGCAGTTCTTC. Residues: CASTFSGVPDVEQFF.

This clonotype was observed a few times. The chain carries TRBV9 and TRBJ2-7; either TRBD1 or TRBD2 may fit D (5 bases each). CDR3 length: 12 residues. Trimming took off 0 bases at V and 6 bases at J, with 7 bases between the two ends. The germline V gene has CDR1 SGDLS and CDR2 YYNGEE. The CDR3, as DNA: TGTGCCAGCAGCGTAGGGGGGTCCGAGCAGTACTTC. This sequence encodes CASSVGGSEQYF.

Note on this clonotype: The junction departs from germline at one end; a sequencing error may be responsible. The chain combines TRBV6-6 with TRBJ1-1; D perhaps matches TRBD1 (5 bases). Germline V gives CDR1 MNHNY, CDR2 SVGAGI (reference sequence). CDR3 length equals 14 residues. The CDR3 DNA follows: TGTGCCAGCATCCCCGGGGGGGAGGCCTACGAGCAGTACTTT. Amino acids: CASIPGGEAYEQYF.

V is TRBV20-1 and J is TRBJ2-5; D unclear. The CDR3 covers 11 residues. The germline gives CDR1 DFQATT, CDR2 SNEGSKA (reference sequence). V lost 5 bases, J lost 1 base, and 5 bases lay in between. The CDR3 region has the DNA TGCAGTGCTGTCGCCCAAGAGACCCAGTACTTC. It yields the protein CSAVAQETQYF.

The J gene is TRBJ2-1, the V gene TRBV7-2; D unclear. The CDR3 is 16 amino acids. CDR1 is SGHTA and CDR2 is FQGNSA in the germline V gene. Deletions cut 5 bases from V and 0 bases from J, with 14 bases between. The CDR3 DNA follows: TGTGCCAGCAGCCCACCGCTGAGGAGCTCCTACAATGAGCAGTTCTTC. Protein sequence: CASSPPLRSSYNEQFF. The full variable domain, with the rest looked up from reference TRBV7-2 and TRBJ2-1, is GAGVSQSPSNKVTEKGKDVELRCDPISGHTALYWYRQSLGQGLEFLIYFQGNSAPDKSGLPSDRFSAERTGGSVSTLTIQRTQQEDSAVYLCASSPPLRSSYNEQFFGPGTRLTVL.

The chain combines TRBV6-2 or TRBV6-3 with TRBJ1-5; tentative D call: TRBD1 (6 bases). V was shortened by 6 bases and J by 0 bases, with 12 bases between the two germline ends. CDR1 MNHEY and CDR2 SVGEGT come from the germline V gene. The CDR3 extends over 15 amino acids. The CDR3 is CASRSDRYSNQPQHF. In nucleotides, the CDR3 is TGTGCCAGCAGATCGGACAGATATAGCAATCAGCCCCAGCATTTT.

This clonotype showed up just once. DNA for the CDR3: TGCAGCGTTGGTGTAGGGATTGGGAACACTGAAGCTTTCTTT. Translation: CSVGVGIGNTEAFF. This chain uses TRBV29-1 with TRBJ1-1; no definite D call. The length of the CDR3 is 14 residues. Per germline, CDR1 SQVTM and CDR2 ANQGSEA. The V and J ends lost 4 bases and 1 base respectively, with 13 bases between them.